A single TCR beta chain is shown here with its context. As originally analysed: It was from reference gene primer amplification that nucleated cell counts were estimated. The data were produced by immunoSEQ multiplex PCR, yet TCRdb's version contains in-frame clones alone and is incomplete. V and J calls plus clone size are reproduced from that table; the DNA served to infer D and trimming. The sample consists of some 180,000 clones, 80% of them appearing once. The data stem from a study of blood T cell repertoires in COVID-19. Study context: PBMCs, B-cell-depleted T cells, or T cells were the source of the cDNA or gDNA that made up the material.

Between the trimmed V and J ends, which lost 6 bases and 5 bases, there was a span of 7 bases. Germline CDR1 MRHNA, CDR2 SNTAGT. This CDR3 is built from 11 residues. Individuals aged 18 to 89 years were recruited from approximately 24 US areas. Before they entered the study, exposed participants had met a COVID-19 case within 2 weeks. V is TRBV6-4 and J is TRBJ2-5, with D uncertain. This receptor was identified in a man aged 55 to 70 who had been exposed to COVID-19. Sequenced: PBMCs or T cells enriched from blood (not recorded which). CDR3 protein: CASRGRETQYF. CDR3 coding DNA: TGTGCCAGCAGGGGCCGGGAGACCCAGTACTTC.